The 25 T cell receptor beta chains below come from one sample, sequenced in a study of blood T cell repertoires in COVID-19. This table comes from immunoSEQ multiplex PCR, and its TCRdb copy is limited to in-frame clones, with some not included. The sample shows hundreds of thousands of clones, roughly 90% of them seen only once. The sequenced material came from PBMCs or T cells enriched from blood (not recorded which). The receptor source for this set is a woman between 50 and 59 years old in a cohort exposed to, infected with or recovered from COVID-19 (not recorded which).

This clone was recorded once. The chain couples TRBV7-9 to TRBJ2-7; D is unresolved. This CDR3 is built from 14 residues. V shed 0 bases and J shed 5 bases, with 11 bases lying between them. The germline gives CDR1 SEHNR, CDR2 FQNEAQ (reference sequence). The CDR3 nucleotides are TGTGCCAGCAGCTTAGCCCCGGGTTGGGACGAGCAGTACTTC. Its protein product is CASSLAPGWDEQYF.

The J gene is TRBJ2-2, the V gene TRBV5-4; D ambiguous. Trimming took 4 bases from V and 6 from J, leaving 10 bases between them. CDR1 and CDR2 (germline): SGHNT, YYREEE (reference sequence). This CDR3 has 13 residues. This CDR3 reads CASSLDWAGELFF. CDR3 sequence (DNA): TGTGCCAGCAGCCTCGACTGGGCCGGGGAGCTGTTTTTT.

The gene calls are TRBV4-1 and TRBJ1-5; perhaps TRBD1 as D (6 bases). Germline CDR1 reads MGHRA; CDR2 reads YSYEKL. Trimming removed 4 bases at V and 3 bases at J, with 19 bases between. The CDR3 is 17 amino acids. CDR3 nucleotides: TGCGCCAGCAGCCCAGAGAGGGGTGGGGGGGCCAATCAGCCCCAGCATTTT. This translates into CASSPERGGGANQPQHF.

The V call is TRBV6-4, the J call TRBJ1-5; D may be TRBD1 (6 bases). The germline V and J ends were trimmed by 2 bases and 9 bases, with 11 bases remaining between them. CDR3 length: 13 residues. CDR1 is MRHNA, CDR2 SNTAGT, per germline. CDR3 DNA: TGTGCCAGCAGTGACGACAGAGGGGGGCCCCAGCATTTT. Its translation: CASSDDRGGPQHF.

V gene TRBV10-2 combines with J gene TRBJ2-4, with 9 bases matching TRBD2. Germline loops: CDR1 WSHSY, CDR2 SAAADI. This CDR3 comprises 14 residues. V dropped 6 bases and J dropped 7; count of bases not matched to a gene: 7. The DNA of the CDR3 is TGCGCCAGCAGACCGGCGGGAGGGAAGAACATTCAGTACTTC. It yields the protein CASRPAGGKNIQYF.

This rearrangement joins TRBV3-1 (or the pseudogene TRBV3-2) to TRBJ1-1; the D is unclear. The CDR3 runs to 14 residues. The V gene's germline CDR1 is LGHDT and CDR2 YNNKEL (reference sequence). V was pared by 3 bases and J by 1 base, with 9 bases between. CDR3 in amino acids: CASSQLLRNTEAFF. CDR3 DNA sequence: TGTGCCAGCAGCCAGCTTCTCAGGAACACTGAAGCTTTCTTT.

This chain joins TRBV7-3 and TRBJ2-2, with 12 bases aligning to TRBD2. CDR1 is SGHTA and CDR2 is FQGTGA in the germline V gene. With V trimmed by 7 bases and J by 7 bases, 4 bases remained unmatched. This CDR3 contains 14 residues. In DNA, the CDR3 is TGTGCCAGCAAAGGACTAGCGGGAAACGGGGAGCTGTTTTTT. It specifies CASKGLAGNGELFF.

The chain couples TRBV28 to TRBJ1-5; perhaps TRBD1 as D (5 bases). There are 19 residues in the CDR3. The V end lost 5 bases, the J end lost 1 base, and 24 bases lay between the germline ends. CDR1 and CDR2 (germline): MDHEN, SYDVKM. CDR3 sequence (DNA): TGTGCCAGCAGTGTCCTAGGCGGGGGTGTGCTTGTAAGCAATCAGCCCCAGCATTTT. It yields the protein CASSVLGGGVLVSNQPQHF.

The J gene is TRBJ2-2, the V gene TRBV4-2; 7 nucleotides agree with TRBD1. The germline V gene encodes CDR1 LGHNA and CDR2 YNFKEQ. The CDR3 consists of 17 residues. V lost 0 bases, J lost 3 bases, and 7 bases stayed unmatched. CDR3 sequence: CASSQDLRGRDTGELFF. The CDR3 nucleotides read TGTGCCAGCAGCCAAGATCTGAGGGGGCGGGACACCGGGGAGCTGTTTTTT.

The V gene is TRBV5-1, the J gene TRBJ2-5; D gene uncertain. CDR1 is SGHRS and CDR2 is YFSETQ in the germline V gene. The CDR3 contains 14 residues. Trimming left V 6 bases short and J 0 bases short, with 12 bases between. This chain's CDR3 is CASNGDGYQETQYF. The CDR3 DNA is TGCGCCAGCAACGGAGACGGGTACCAAGAGACCCAGTACTTC.

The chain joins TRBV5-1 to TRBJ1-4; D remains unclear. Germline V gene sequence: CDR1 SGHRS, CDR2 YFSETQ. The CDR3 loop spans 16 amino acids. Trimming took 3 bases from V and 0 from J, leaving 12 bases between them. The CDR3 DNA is TGCGCCAGCAGCTCTGCTGGGCCCTCAACTAATGAAAAACTGTTTTTT. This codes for CASSSAGPSTNEKLFF.

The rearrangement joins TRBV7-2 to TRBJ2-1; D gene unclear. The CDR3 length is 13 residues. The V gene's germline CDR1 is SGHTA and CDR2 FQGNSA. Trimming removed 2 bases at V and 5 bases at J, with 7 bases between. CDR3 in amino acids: CASSLTVNNEQFF. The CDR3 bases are TGTGCCAGCAGCTTAACGGTCAACAATGAGCAGTTCTTC.

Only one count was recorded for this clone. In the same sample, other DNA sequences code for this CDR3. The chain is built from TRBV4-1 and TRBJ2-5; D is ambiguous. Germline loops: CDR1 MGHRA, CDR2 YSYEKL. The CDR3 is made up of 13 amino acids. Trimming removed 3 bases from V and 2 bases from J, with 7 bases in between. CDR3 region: CASSQGQQETQYF. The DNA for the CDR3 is TGCGCCAGCAGCCAGGGCCAACAAGAGACCCAGTACTTC.

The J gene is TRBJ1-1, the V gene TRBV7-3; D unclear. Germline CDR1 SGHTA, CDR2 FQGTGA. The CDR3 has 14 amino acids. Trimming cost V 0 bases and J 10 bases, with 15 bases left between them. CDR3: CASSLTGGRAVAFF. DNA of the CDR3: TGTGCCAGCAGCTTAACTGGAGGGAGGGCCGTAGCTTTCTTT. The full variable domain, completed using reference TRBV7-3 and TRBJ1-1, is GAGVSQTPSNKVTEKGKYVELRCDPISGHTALYWYRQSLGQGPEFLIYFQGTGAADDSGLPNDRFFAVRPEGSVSTLKIQRTERGDSAVYLCASSLTGGRAVAFFGQGTRLTVV.

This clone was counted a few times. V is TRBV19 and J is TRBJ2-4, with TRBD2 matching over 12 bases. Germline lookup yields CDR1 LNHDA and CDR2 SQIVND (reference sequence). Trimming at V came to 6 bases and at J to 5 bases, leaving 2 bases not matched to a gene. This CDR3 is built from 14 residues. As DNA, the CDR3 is TGTGCCAGTAGAAGACTAGCGGGGGAAAACATTCAGTACTTC. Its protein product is CASRRLAGENIQYF.

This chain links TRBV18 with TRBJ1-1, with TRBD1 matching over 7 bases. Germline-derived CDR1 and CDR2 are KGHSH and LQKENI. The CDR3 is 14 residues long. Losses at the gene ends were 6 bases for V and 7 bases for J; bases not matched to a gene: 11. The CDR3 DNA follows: TGTGCCAGCTCTCCCGACAGGGATTCCGGTGAAGCTTTCTTT. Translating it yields CASSPDRDSGEAFF.

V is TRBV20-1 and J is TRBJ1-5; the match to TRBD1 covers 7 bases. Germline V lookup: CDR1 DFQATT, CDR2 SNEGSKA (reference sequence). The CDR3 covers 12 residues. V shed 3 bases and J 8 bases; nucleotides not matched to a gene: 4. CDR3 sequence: CSASPQGKPQHF. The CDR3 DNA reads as TGCAGTGCTAGTCCACAGGGGAAGCCCCAGCATTTT.

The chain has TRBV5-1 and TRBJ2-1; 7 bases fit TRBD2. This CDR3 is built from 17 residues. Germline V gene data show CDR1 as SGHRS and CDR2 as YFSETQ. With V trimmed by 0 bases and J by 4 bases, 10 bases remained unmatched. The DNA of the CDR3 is TGCGCCAGCAGCTTGGAAGTGTCGGGACTACCATACAATGAGCAGTTCTTC. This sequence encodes CASSLEVSGLPYNEQFF.

Here the CDR3 reads CATPNSAGLMGNEQFF. The CDR3 nucleotides read TGTGCCACCCCAAACAGCGCAGGGTTGATGGGCAATGAGCAGTTCTTC. The gene calls are TRBV24-1 and TRBJ2-1; possibly TRBD1 for D (5 bases). Germline-derived CDR1 and CDR2 are KGHDR and SFDVKD. The ends were cut back, 9 bases at V and 6 bases at J, with 23 bases in the middle. The CDR3 length is 16 residues.

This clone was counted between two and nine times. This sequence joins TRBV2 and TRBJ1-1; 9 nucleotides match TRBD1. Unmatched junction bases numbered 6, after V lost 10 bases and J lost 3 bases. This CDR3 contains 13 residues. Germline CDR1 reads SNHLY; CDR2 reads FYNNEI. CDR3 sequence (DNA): TGTGCCACCGAAGGACAGGGGTACACTGAAGCTTTCTTT. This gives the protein CATEGQGYTEAFF.

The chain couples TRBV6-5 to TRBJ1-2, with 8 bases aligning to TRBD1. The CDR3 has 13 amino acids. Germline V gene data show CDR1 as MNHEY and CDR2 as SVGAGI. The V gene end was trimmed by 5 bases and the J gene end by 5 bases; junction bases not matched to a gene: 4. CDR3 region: CASSLRQGYGYTF. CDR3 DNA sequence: TGTGCCAGCAGTCTGAGACAGGGGTATGGCTACACCTTC.

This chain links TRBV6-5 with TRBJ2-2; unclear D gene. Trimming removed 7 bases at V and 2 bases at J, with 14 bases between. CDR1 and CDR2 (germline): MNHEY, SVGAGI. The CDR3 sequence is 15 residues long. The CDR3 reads CASTPVTLNTGELFF. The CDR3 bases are TGTGCCAGCACCCCCGTGACTCTTAACACCGGGGAGCTGTTTTTT.

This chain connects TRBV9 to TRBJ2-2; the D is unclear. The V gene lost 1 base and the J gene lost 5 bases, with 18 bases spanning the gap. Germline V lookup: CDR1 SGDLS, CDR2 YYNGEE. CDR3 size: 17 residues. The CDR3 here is CASSVLPHVEETGELFF. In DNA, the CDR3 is TGTGCCAGCAGCGTATTGCCCCATGTTGAGGAGACCGGGGAGCTGTTTTTT.

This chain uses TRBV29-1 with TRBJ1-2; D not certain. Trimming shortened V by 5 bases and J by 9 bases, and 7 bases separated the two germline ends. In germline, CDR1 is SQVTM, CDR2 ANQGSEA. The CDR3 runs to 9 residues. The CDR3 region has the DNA TGCAGCGTTTCTGGCAGCTACACCTTC. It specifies CSVSGSYTF.

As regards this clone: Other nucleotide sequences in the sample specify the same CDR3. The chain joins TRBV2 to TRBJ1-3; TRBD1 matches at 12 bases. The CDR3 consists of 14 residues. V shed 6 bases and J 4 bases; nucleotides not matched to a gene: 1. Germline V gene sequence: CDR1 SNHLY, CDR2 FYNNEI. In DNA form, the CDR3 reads TGTGCCAGCAGCGGGACAGGGGGCGGAAACACCATATATTTT. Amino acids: CASSGTGGGNTIYF.